A single sample is the source of the 16 T cell receptor beta chains below, sequenced in a study of CD8 T cells in Susac syndrome. RNA totalling 0.5 to 1 ug underwent reverse transcription with random hexamers. From the immunoSEQ multiplex PCR reads, TCRdb called clonotypes with MiXCR, one entry per CDR3 protein. This table has tens of thousands of distinct CDR3 sequences, approximately 94% appearing once. Sequencing input: CD8+ T cells from PBMCs. These receptors all come from a human donor with Susac syndrome.

The J gene is TRBJ2-6, the V gene TRBV20-1, with no clear D. Trimming left V 6 bases short and J 1 base short, with 10 bases between. The V gene's germline CDR1 is DFQATT and CDR2 SNEGSKA (reference sequence). This CDR3 has 14 amino acids. This CDR3 is CSAVPSSGANVLTF. Written as DNA, the CDR3 is TGCAGTGCCGTCCCAAGTTCTGGGGCCAACGTCCTGACTTTC.

The V and J genes are TRBV4-3 and TRBJ2-3, with D possibly being TRBD1 (5 bases). The CDR3 loop spans 16 amino acids. The germline V and J ends were trimmed by 3 bases and 4 bases, with 17 bases remaining between them. The V gene's germline CDR1 is LGHNA and CDR2 YSLEER. The CDR3 nucleotides are TGCGCCAGCAGCCAGGGAAGGGGTACCACCCCAGATACGCAGTATTTT. This encodes CASSQGRGTTPDTQYF.

The chain is built from TRBV18 and TRBJ2-7, with D tentatively TRBD1 (6 bases). This CDR3 spans 13 amino acids. Germline V lookup: CDR1 KGHSH, CDR2 LQKENI. V was shortened by 1 base and J by 3 bases, with 7 bases between the two germline ends. The DNA for the CDR3 is TGTGCCAGCTCACCACTGGACAGCTACGAGCAGTACTTC. Amino acid sequence: CASSPLDSYEQYF.

The chain joins TRBV5-1 to TRBJ1-6; 12 bases are shared with TRBD1. V lost 5 bases to trimming and J lost 7 bases; unmatched junction nucleotides: 10. The CDR3 runs to 17 residues. Germline V CDR1 and CDR2: SGHRS, YFSETQ. The CDR3 is CASRLIGGTGGNSPLHF. In DNA, the CDR3 is TGCGCCAGCAGATTAATCGGCGGGACAGGGGGCAATTCACCCCTCCACTTT.

The chain recombines TRBV5-1 with TRBJ2-7, with D maybe TRBD1 (6 bases). The V end lost 4 bases, the J end lost 0 bases, and 17 bases lay between the germline ends. This CDR3 is 16 amino acids long. Germline V gene lookup returns CDR1 SGHRS and CDR2 YFSETQ. In DNA, the CDR3 is TGCGCCAGCAGCCCCTTGGACAGCGCCCGCTCCTACGAGCAGTACTTC. Its protein is CASSPLDSARSYEQYF.

This chain uses TRBV6-5 with TRBJ1-1; D is possibly TRBD1 (6 bases). CDR3 length: 11 amino acids. Per germline, CDR1 MNHEY and CDR2 SVGAGI. The V gene lost 6 bases and the J gene lost 9 bases, with 11 bases spanning the gap. The CDR3 reads CASSQGGKAFF. CDR3 nucleotides: TGTGCCAGCAGCCAAGGGGGTAAAGCTTTCTTT.

This clonotype was detected only once. The chain combines TRBV5-4 with TRBJ2-6, with D possibly being TRBD1 (6 bases). V was pared by 0 bases and J by 0 bases, with 10 bases between. The CDR3 length is 17 residues. The germline gives CDR1 SGHNT, CDR2 YYREEE (reference sequence). DNA of the CDR3: TGTGCCAGCAGCTTGGGACAGGATACCTCTGGGGCCAACGTCCTGACTTTC. Amino acids: CASSLGQDTSGANVLTF.

The rearrangement joins TRBV30 to TRBJ1-2; TRBD1 is a possible D gene (5 bases). There are 13 residues in the CDR3. V lost 4 bases and J lost 7, with 16 bases in between. CDR1 and CDR2 from the germline V gene are GTSNPN and SVGIG (reference sequence). CDR3 sequence reads: CAWTIVGGSGYTF. CDR3 coding DNA: TGTGCCTGGACCATTGTGGGGGGGTCTGGCTACACCTTC.

This clonotype has just one count. V usage is TRBV4-1 and J usage is TRBJ2-7; 9 nucleotides line up with TRBD2. V shed 0 bases and J 9 bases; nucleotides not matched to a gene: 9. The germline V gene encodes CDR1 MGHRA and CDR2 YSYEKL. CDR3 length: 15 amino acids. CDR3 amino acids: CASSQDLGAGGGQYF. The CDR3 DNA reads as TGCGCCAGCAGCCAAGATCTAGGAGCGGGGGGCGGGCAGTACTTC.

J is TRBJ2-1 and V is TRBV25-1; 9 bases line up with TRBD2. The junction had 15 bases not matched to a gene; V was cut back by 5 bases and J by 16 bases. Per germline, CDR1 MGHDK and CDR2 SYGVNS. The CDR3 runs 14 residues. The CDR3 sequence is CASSPPSGTSPHFF. CDR3 nucleotide sequence: TGTGCCAGCAGTCCACCCTCCGGGACTAGCCCTCATTTCTTC.

The J gene is TRBJ2-7, the V gene TRBV7-9, with TRBD2 matching 7 bases. Germline V gives CDR1 SEHNR, CDR2 FQNEAQ (reference sequence). J was trimmed by 2 bases and V by 0 bases; bases with no gene match: 7. CDR3 length equals 16 residues. CDR3 amino acids: CASSLAPGGTTYEQYF. The CDR3 DNA sequence: TGTGCCAGCAGCTTAGCGCCCGGGGGGACGACCTACGAGCAGTACTTC.

This chain connects TRBV27 to TRBJ2-7, with 9 bases lining up with TRBD1. CDR3 length: 14 residues. Germline assignment: CDR1 MNHEY and CDR2 SMNVEV (reference sequence). V lost 4 bases and J lost 6; bases outside the gene matches: 7. The CDR3 loop reads CASSSRDRVGEQYF. The CDR3, as DNA: TGTGCCAGCAGTTCCCGGGACAGGGTAGGCGAGCAGTACTTC.

The V call is TRBV19, the J call TRBJ1-1; 8 positions agree with TRBD1. The V gene end was trimmed by 0 bases and the J gene end by 4 bases; junction bases not matched to a gene: 7. This CDR3 comprises 16 residues. Germline V gene data show CDR1 as LNHDA and CDR2 as SQIVND (reference sequence). The CDR3 coding sequence is TGTGCCAGTAGTATAGAGCCAGGGGGCTTGGGCACTGAAGCTTTCTTT. Its translation is CASSIEPGGLGTEAFF.

The chain recombines TRBV18 with TRBJ2-7; no clear D. Germline V lookup: CDR1 KGHSH, CDR2 LQKENI. The CDR3 runs to 13 residues. The V and J ends lost 3 bases and 6 bases respectively, with 12 bases between them. The DNA of the CDR3 is TGTGCCAGCTCACCCACCGAGGCCCTCGAGCAGTACTTC. Its protein is CASSPTEALEQYF.

The chain joins TRBV5-1 to TRBJ2-1, with D possibly matching TRBD2 (6 bases). CDR3 length equals 13 residues. V was cut by 5 bases and J by 8 bases, with 14 bases left in between. The V gene's germline CDR1 is SGHRS and CDR2 YFSETQ. Here the CDR3 DNA reads TGCGCCAGCAGTTGGACGGGAGTAGATGAGCAGTTCTTC. It specifies CASSWTGVDEQFF.

This clonotype was seen a single time. J is TRBJ1-1 and V is TRBV9; D may be TRBD1 (6 bases). Trimming shortened V by 7 bases and J by 2 bases, and 12 bases separated the two germline ends. The length of the CDR3 is 13 residues. Germline values: CDR1 SGDLS, CDR2 YYNGEE. The CDR3 region has the DNA TGTGCCAGCGGTAGGACAGAAAACACTGAAGCTTTCTTT. This codes for CASGRTENTEAFF. Together with reference TRBV9 and TRBJ1-1, the CDR3 gives the full variable domain: DSGVTQTPKHLITATGQRVTLRCSPRSGDLSVYWYQQSLDQGLQFLIQYYNGEERAKGNILERFSAQQFPDLHSELNLSSLELGDSALYFCASGRTENTEAFFGQGTRLTVV.